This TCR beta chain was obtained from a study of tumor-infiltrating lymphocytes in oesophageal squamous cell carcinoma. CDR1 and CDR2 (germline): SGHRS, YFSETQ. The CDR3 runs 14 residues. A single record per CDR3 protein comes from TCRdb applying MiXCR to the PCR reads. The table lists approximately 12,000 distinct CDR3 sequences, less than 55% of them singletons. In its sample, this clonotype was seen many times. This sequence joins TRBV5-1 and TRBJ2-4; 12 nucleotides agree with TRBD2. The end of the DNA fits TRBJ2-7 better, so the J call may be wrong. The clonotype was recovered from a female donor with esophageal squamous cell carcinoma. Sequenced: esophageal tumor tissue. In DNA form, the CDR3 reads TGCGCCAGCAGCACGACTAGCGGGGGAAACGAGCAGTACTTC. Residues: CASSTTSGGNEQYF.